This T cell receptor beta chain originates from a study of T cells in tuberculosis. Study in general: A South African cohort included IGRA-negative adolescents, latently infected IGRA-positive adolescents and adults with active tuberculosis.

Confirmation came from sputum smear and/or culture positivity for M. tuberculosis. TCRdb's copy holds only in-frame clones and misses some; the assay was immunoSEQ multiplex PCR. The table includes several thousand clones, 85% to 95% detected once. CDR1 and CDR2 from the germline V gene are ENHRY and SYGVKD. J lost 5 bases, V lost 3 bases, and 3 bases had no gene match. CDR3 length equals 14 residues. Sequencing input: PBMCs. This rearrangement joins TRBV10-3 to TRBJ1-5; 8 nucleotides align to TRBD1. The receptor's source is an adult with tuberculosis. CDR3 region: CAISDGTGYQPQHF. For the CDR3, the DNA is TGTGCCATCAGTGACGGGACAGGTTATCAGCCCCAGCATTTT.